The subject of this entry is one TCR beta chain. The antigen remains unidentified. These data belong to a study of cytomegalovirus exposure and HLA in healthy donors. Study-level findings and limits: V segments that were indistinguishable, TRBV6-2 and TRBV6-3 among them, were omitted from analysis.

Vbeta (60) and Jbeta (13) primers were used in the PCR. Sequencing used immunoSEQ multiplex PCR; TCRdb keeps in-frame clones, though not all of them. Across around 60,000 clones, the top ten clones capture approximately 5% of the sample. CDR1 and CDR2 (germline): KGHSH, LQKENI. Trimming removed 3 bases from V and 9 bases from J, with 26 bases in between. This CDR3 contains 17 residues. The sequencing sample was made of PBMCs. The TCR sequence derives from a man aged 25 to 45 in good health and CMV-seropositive. This sequence joins TRBV18 and TRBJ2-5, with D tentatively TRBD1 (6 bases). DNA for the CDR3: TGTGCCAGCTCACCCCCGGCTCGACAGGACGGAACCTGGGCCCAGTACTTC. Its protein is CASSPPARQDGTWAQYF.